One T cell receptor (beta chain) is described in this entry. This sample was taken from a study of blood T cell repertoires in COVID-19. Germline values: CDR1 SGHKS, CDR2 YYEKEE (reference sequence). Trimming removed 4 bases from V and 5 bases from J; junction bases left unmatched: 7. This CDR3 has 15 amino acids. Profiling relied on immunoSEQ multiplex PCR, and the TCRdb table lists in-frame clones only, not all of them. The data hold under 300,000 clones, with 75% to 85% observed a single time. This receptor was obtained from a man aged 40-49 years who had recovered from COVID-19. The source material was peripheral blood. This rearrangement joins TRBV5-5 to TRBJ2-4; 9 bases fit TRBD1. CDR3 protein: CASSPGTGRQNIQYF. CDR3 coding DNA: TGTGCCAGCAGCCCCGGGACAGGGAGGCAAAACATTCAGTACTTC.